The source of this T cell receptor (beta chain) is a study of immune evolution from preneoplasia to lung adenocarcinoma. In the study overall: HLA loss of heterozygosity: roughly 6.4% AIS, about 15% MIA, about 35% ADC, none AAH. Study-wide results and limits: Later-stage lesions appeared to have more T cells, more diversity, less clonality. Highest clonality occurred in KRAS-mutant, not EGFR-mutant or double wild-type, nodules. Top clone frequencies peaked in normal lung, apparently declining through invasive adenocarcinoma.

The protocol was immunoSEQ multiplex PCR, while the TCRdb copy is restricted to in-frame clones and leaves out a portion. Here the sample spans over 30,000 clones, 60% to 75% being singletons. For this clone: Its matching antigen is unknown.

Germline values: CDR1 SGHTA, CDR2 FQGNSA. The CDR3 extends over 12 amino acids. V dropped 2 bases and J dropped 8; count of bases not matched to a gene: 1. The sequenced sample was FFPE invasive lung adenocarcinoma tissue. This rearrangement joins TRBV7-2 to TRBJ1-1, with 8 bases matching TRBD1. The TCR originated in a person in their 60s with lung adenocarcinoma. The CDR3 loop is CASSLRTGEAFF. In nucleotides, the CDR3 is TGTGCCAGCAGCTTACGGACAGGGGAAGCTTTCTTT.